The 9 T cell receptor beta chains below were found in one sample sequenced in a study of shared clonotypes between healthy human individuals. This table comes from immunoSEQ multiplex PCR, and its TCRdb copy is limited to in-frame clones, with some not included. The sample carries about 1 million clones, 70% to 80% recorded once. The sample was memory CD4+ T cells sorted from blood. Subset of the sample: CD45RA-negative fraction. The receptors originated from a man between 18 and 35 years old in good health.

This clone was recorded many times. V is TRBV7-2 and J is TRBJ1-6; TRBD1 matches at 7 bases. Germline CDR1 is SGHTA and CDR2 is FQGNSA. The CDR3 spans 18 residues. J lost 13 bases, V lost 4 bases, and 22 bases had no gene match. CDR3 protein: CASSSTVRQGVRDSPLHF. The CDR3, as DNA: TGTGCCAGCAGCTCTACAGTTCGACAGGGTGTCCGGGACTCGCCCCTCCACTTT.

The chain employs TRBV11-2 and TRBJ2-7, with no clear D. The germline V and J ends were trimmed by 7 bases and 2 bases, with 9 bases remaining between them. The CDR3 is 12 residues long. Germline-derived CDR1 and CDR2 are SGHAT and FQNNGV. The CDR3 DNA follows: TGTGCCAGCAACAGTTATCCCTACGAGCAGTACTTC. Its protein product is CASNSYPYEQYF.

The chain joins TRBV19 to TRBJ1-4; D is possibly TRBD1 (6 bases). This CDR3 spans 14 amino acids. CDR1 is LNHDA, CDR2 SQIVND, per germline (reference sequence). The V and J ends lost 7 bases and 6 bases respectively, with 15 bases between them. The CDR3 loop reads CASTQQGAHEKLFF. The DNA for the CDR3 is TGTGCCAGTACCCAACAGGGTGCTCATGAAAAACTGTTTTTT.

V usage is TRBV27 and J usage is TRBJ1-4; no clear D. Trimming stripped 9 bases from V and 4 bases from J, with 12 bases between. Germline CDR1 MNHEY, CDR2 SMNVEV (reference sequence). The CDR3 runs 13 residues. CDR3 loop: CASRLAINEKLFF. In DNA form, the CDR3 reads TGTGCCAGTCGGCTGGCTATTAATGAAAAACTGTTTTTT.

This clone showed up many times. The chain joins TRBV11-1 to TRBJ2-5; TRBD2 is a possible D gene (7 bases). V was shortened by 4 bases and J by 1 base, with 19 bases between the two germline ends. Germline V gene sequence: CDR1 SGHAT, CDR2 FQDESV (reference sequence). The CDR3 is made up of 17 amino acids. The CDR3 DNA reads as TGTGCCAGCAGCTCAGGACGGCGGGGGCCACGCCAAGAGACCCAGTACTTC. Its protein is CASSSGRRGPRQETQYF. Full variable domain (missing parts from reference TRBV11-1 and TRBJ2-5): EAEVAQSPRYKITEKSQAVAFWCDPISGHATLYWYRQILGQGPELLVQFQDESVVDDSQLPKDRFSAERLKGVDSTLKIQPAELGDSAMYLCASSSGRRGPRQETQYFGPGTRLLVL.

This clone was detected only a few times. The CDR3 here is CASSLWGPSSGNTIYF. The CDR3 region has the DNA TGTGCCAGCAGCTTATGGGGGCCTAGTAGTGGAAACACCATATATTTT. The rearrangement uses TRBV7-2 and TRBJ1-3; D is possibly TRBD1 (6 bases). CDR1 and CDR2 (germline): SGHTA, FQGNSA. There are 16 residues in the CDR3. The V and J ends lost 2 bases and 3 bases respectively, with 14 bases between them.

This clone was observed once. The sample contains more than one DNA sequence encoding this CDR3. CDR3 coding DNA: TGTGCCAGCAGCTTAGGACTAGCGGGATCCACAGATACGCAGTATTTT. It is translated as CASSLGLAGSTDTQYF. The V call is TRBV11-2, the J call TRBJ2-3; 11 bases fit TRBD2. Germline-derived CDR1 and CDR2 are SGHAT and FQNNGV. V trimming: 1 base; J trimming: 2 bases; junction bases outside the gene matches: 2. The CDR3 runs 16 residues.

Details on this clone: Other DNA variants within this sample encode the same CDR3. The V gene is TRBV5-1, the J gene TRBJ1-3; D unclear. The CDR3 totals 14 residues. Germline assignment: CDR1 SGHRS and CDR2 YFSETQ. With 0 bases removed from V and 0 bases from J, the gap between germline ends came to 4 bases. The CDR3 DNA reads TGCGCCAGCAGCTTGGAGGCCTCTGGAAACACCATATATTTT. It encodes CASSLEASGNTIYF.

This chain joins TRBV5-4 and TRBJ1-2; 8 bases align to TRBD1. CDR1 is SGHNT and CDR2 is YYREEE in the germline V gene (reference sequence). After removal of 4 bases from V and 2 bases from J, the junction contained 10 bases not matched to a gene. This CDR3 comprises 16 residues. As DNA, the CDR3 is TGTGCCAGCAGCCCCTCAGGGGGCGCATCCAACTATGGCTACACCTTC. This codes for CASSPSGGASNYGYTF.